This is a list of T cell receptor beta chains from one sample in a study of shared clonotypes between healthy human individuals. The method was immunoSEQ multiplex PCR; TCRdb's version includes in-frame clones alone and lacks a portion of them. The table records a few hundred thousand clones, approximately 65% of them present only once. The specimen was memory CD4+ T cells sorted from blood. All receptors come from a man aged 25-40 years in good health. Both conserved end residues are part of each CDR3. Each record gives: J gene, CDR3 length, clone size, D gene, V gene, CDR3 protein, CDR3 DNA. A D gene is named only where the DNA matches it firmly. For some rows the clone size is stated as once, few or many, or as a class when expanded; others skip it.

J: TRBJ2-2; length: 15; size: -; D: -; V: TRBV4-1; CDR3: CASSQVAEASGELFF; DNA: TGCGCCAGCAGCCAAGTTGCTGAAGCCTCCGGGGAGCTGTTTTTT
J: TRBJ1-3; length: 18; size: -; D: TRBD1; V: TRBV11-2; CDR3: CASSLEGFAGGSGNTIYF; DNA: TGTGCCAGCAGCTTAGAGGGATTTGCAGGGGGCTCTGGAAACACCATATATTTT
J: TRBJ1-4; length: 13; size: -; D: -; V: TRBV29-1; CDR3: CSVASGFGEKLFF; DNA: TGCAGCGTCGCGTCAGGATTCGGCGAAAAACTGTTTTTT
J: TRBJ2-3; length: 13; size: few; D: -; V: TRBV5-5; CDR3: CASTPTSTDTQYF; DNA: TGTGCCAGCACACCTACAAGCACAGATACGCAGTATTTT
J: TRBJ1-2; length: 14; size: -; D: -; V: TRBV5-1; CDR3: CASSLAGGTYGYTF; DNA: TGCGCCAGCAGCTTGGCCGGGGGGACCTATGGCTACACCTTC
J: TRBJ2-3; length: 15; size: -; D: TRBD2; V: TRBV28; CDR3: CASVGLSGRSDTQYF; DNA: TGTGCCAGCGTGGGTCTTAGCGGGAGGTCAGATACGCAGTATTTT
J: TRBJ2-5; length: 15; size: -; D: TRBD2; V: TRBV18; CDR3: CASSPPSGRLETQYF; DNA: TGTGCCAGCTCACCACCTAGCGGGAGGTTAGAGACCCAGTACTTC
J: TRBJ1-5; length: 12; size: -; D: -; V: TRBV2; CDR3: CASSDGNQPQHF; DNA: TGTGCCAGCAGTGACGGGAATCAGCCCCAGCATTTT
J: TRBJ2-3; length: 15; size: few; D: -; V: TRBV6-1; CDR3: CASRTFGGRTDTQYF; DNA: TGTGCCAGCAGGACCTTTGGGGGGCGCACAGATACGCAGTATTTT
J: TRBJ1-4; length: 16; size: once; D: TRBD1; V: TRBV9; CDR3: CASSSGQVATNEKLFF; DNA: TGTGCCAGCAGCTCGGGACAGGTTGCAACTAATGAAAAACTGTTTTTT
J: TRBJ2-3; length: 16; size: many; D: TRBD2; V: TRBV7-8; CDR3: CASRGEREVSTDTQYF; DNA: TGTGCCAGCAGGGGGGAGCGGGAGGTCAGCACAGATACGCAGTATTTT
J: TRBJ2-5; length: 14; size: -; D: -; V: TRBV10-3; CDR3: CAISPGLSGETQYF; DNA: TGTGCCATCAGCCCCGGACTCAGTGGGGAGACCCAGTACTTC
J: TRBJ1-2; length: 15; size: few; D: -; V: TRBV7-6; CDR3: CASSLESGFGYGYTF; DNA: TGTGCCAGCAGCTTAGAGTCAGGGTTTGGCTATGGCTACACCTTC
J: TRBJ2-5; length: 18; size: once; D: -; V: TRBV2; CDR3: CASCNASQGWSLKETQYF; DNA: TGTGCCAGCTGTAACGCGTCCCAGGGATGGAGCTTAAAAGAGACCCAGTACTTC
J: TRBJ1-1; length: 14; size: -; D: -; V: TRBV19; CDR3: CASSIGQVNTEAFF; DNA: TGTGCCAGTAGTATAGGGCAGGTTAACACTGAAGCTTTCTTT
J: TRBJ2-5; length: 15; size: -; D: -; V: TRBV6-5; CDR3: CASSYTAGGQATQYF; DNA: TGTGCCAGCAGTTACACCGCCGGGGGCCAGGCGACCCAGTACTTC
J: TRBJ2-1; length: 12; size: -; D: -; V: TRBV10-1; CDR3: CASSDPNNEQFF; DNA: TGCGCCAGCAGTGACCCAAACAATGAGCAGTTCTTC